This T cell receptor beta chain was recorded in a study of OX40 agonist ivuxolimab in advanced cancers. Study background: As their treatment, patients were administered ivuxolimab, an agonistic anti-OX40 (CD134) antibody. Eligibility rules accepted prior anti-PD-1, anti-PD-L1 or anti-CTLA-4 therapy, and over 30% had some.

General study results and limits: CD8+ T cells showed, on average, more clonal expansion than CD4+ cells.

Germline CDR1 and CDR2: LNHDA and SQIVND (reference sequence). This CDR3 has 13 amino acids. V lost 3 bases, J lost 3 bases, and 2 bases stayed unmatched. A remark on this clone: Its specificity is not known.

The data were produced by immunoSEQ multiplex PCR, yet TCRdb's version contains in-frame clones alone and is incomplete. The data contain about 73,000 clones, 88% of them singletons. Sequencing was performed on CD4+ or CD8+ T cells sorted from blood, taken in a trial of the OX40 agonist ivuxolimab. This chain links TRBV19 with TRBJ2-7, with TRBD2 matching 7 bases. The origin of this receptor is an adult with an advanced solid tumor such as melanoma, head and neck, liver or kidney cancer. DNA of the CDR3: TGTGCCAGTAGTATCCGGGACTACTACGAGCAGTACTTC. It is translated as CASSIRDYYEQYF.